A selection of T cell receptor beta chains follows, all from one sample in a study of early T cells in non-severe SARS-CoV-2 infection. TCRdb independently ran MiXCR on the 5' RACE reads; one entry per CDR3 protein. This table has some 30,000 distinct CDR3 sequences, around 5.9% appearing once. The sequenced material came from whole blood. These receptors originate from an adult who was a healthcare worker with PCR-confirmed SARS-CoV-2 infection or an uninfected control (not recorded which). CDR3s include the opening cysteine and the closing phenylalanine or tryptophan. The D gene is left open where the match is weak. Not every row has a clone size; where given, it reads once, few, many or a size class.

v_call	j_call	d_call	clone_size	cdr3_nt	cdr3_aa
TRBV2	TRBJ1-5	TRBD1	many	TGTGCCAGCAGTGAGACCCCGGCAGACAGGGCCTATCAGCCCCAGCATTTT	CASSETPADRAYQPQHF
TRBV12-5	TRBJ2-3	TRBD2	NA	TGTGCTAGTGGTTTCTTCCCGGGGGGGACATCCACAGATACGCAGTATTTT	CASGFFPGGTSTDTQYF
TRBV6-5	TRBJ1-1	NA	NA	TGTGCCAGCAGTTACACAGGCATCGCTTTCTTT	CASSYTGIAFF
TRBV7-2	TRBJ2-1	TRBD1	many	TGTGCCAGCAGCTTAGGCGGACAGGGCCACAATGAGCAGTTCTTC	CASSLGGQGHNEQFF
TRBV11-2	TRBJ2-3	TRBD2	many	TGTGCCAGCAGCTTAGTAGCGGGGGCTCTCACAGATACGCAGTATTTT	CASSLVAGALTDTQYF
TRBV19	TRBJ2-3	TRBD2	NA	TGTGCCAGTAGTATAATACTTAGCGGGGGCACAGATACGCAGTATTTT	CASSIILSGGTDTQYF
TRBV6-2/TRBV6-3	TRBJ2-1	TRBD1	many	TGTGCCAGCAGTTCAGCAGGGGGCCGGAATGAGCAGTTCTTC	CASSSAGGRNEQFF
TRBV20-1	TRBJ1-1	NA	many	TGCAGTGCTAGAGGGGCGGGCAGAAGGGACACTGAAGCTTTCTTT	CSARGAGRRDTEAFF
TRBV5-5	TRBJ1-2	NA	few	TGTGCCAGCAGCTTTCTTGGAGGGTACGACACCTTC	CASSFLGGYDTF
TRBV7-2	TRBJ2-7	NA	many	TGTGCCAGCAGCTCCCCACCCTACGAGCAGTACTTC	CASSSPPYEQYF
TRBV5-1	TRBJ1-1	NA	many	TGCGCCAGCAGCCCGGCACAGGGAGGGAACACTGAAGCTTTCTTT	CASSPAQGGNTEAFF
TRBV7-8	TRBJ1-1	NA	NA	TGTGCCAGCAGCTTAGACGACCGATCTGAAGCTTTCTTT	CASSLDDRSEAFF
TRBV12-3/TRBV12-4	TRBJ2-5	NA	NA	TGTGCCAGCAGTTTCTATGGGGACCGGGAGACCCAGTACTTC	CASSFYGDRETQYF
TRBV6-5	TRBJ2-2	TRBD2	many	TGTGCCAGCAGTTACGAGCGGGGGGCCGGGACCGGGGAGCTGTTTTTT	CASSYERGAGTGELFF
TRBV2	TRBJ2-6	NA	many	TGTGCCAGCAGTTCGATGGACTTCCTAGACTCTGGGGCCAACGTCCTGACTTTC	CASSSMDFLDSGANVLTF
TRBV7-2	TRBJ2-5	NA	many	TGTGCCAGCAGCTTAGTAGGAGACAGGGAGACCCAGTACTTC	CASSLVGDRETQYF
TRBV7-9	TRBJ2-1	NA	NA	TGTGCCAGCAGCTTAGCCCAGAGTATTGGGGTGAATGAGCAGTTCTTC	CASSLAQSIGVNEQFF
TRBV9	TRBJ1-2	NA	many	TGTGCCAGCACCGATCAGAGGGGGGGGCTGAATGGCTACACCTTC	CASTDQRGGLNGYTF
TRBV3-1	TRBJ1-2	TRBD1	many	TGTGCCAGCAGCCAAAATCCAGGGGGCAGAAGCTATGGCTACACCTTC	CASSQNPGGRSYGYTF
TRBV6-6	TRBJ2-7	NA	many	TGTGCCAGCACAAACAGGGGAGGGGAAAGCTCCTACGAGCAGTACTTC	CASTNRGGESSYEQYF
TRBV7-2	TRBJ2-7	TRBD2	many	TGTGCCAGCAGCGAGGGACTAGCGGGGGGTTTCTACGAGCAGTACTTC	CASSEGLAGGFYEQYF
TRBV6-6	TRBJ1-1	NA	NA	TGTGCCAGCAGTTACTCGATCGGTGACACTGAAGCTTTCTTT	CASSYSIGDTEAFF
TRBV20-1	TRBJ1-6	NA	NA	TGCAGTGCTTTGCGGGGACATCATAATTCACCCCTCCACTTT	CSALRGHHNSPLHF
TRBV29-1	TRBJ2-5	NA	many	TGCAGCGTGTCCAGGGAGACCCAGTACTTC	CSVSRETQYF
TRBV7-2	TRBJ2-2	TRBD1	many	TGTGCCAGCAGCAGGACAGGGACCGGGGAGCTGTTTTTT	CASSRTGTGELFF
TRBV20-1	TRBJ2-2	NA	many	TGCAGTGCTATTGGGAACACCGGGGAGCTGTTTTTT	CSAIGNTGELFF
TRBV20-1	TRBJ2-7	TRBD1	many	TGCAGTGCGCGACAGGGGGCGTACGAGCAGTACTTC	CSARQGAYEQYF
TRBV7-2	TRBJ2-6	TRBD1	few	TGTGCCAGCAGCTTATTACAGGGGACCAACGTCCTGACTTTC	CASSLLQGTNVLTF
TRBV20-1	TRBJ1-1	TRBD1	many	TGCAGTGCCAGGAACGACAGGGCGAACACTGAAGCTTTCTTT	CSARNDRANTEAFF
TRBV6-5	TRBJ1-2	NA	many	TGTGCCAGCAGGACAACAGGAGGCAGTGGCTACACCTTC	CASRTTGGSGYTF
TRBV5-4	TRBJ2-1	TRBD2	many	TGTGCCAGCAGCTTATCCGGGGGGGCACACAATGAGCAGTTCTTC	CASSLSGGAHNEQFF
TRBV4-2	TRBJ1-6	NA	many	TGTGCCAGCAGCCAAGATCGCGGTTCACCCCTCCACTTT	CASSQDRGSPLHF
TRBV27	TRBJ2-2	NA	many	TGTGCCAGCAAGGGCCAGTCGAACACCGGGGAGCTGTTTTTT	CASKGQSNTGELFF
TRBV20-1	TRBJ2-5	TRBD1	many	TGCAGTGTGGACGCCGCATGGACAGGTGTCCCAAAGACCCAGTACTTC	CSVDAAWTGVPKTQYF
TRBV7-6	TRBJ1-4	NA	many	TGTGCCAGCAGCTTATCACCCACCGCTAGCGGGGAGAATGAAAAACTGTTTTTT	CASSLSPTASGENEKLFF
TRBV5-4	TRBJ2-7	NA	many	TGTGCCAGCAGCTTGGATTCAGGCACCTACGAGCAGTACTTC	CASSLDSGTYEQYF
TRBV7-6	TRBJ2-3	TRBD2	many	TGTGCCAGCAGCTTAGGCAGCGGGGGGGCCGAAGATACGCAGTATTTT	CASSLGSGGAEDTQYF
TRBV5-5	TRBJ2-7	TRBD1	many	TGTGCCAGCAGCTTGGGGACAGGTCCTTCCGAGCAGTACTTC	CASSLGTGPSEQYF